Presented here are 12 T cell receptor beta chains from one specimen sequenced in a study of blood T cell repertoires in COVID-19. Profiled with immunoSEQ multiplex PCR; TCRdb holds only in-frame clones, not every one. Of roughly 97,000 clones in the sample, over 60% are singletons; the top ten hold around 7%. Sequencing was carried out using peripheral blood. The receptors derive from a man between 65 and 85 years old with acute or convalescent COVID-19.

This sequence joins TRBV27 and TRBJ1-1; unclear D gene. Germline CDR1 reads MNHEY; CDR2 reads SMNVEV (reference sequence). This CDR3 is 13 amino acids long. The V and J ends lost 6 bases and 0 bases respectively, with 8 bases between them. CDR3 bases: TGTGCCAGCAGGTTGGGCATGAACACTGAAGCTTTCTTT. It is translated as CASRLGMNTEAFF.

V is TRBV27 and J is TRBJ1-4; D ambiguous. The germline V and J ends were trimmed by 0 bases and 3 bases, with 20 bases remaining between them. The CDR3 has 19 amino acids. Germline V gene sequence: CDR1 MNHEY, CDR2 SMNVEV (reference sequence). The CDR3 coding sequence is TGTGCCAGCAGTTTATCCCCGTCGATGGCACAGCATTCTAATGAAAAACTGTTTTTT. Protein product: CASSLSPSMAQHSNEKLFF. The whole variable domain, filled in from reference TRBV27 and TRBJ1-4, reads EAQVTQNPRYLITVTGKKLTVTCSQNMNHEYMSWYRQDPGLGLRQIYYSMNVEVTDKGDVPEGYKVSRKEKRNFPLILESPSPNQTSLYFCASSLSPSMAQHSNEKLFFGSGTQLSVL.

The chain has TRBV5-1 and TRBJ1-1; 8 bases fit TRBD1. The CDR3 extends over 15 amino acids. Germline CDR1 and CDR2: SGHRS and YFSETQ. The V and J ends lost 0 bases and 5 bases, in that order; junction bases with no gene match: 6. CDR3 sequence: CASSLAPQGGTEAFF. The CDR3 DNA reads TGCGCCAGCAGCTTGGCCCCACAGGGGGGTACTGAAGCTTTCTTT.

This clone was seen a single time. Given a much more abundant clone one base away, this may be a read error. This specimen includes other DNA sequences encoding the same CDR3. The CDR3 region has the DNA TGCGCCAGCAGCTTGGGGGGGGGCAGGGGCCGCCAAGAGACCCAGTACTTC. Its translation is CASSLGGGRGRQETQYF. The chain joins TRBV5-1 to TRBJ2-5, with D possibly TRBD2 on 7 matching bases. Trimming took off 0 bases at V and 1 base at J, with 16 bases between the two ends. CDR3 size: 17 residues. Germline V gene sequence: CDR1 SGHRS, CDR2 YFSETQ.

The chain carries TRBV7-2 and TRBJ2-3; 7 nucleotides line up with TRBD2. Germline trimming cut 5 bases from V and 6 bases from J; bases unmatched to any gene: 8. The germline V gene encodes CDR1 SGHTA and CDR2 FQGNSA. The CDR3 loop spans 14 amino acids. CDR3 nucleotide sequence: TGTGCCAGCAGCCTGGAGGGAGGGCCCGATACGCAGTATTTT. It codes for CASSLEGGPDTQYF.

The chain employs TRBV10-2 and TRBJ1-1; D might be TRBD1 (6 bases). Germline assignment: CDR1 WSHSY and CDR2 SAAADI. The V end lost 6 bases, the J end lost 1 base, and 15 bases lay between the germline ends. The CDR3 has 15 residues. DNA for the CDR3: TGCGCCAGCAGAGCGGACAGCCGGCCGAACACTGAAGCTTTCTTT. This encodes CASRADSRPNTEAFF.

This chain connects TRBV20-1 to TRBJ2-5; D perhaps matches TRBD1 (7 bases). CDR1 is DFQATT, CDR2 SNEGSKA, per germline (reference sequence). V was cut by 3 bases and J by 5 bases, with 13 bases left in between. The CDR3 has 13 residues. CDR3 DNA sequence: TGCAGTGCTAGTAAGGCAGGGGGGGAGACCCAGTACTTC. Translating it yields CSASKAGGETQYF.

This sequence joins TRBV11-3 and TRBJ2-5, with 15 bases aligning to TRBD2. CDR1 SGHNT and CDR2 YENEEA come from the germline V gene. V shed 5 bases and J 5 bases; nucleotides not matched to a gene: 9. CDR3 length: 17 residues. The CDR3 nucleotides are TGTGCCAGCAGCCCACGGACTAGCGGGAGGGCCGGGGAGACCCAGTACTTC. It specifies CASSPRTSGRAGETQYF.

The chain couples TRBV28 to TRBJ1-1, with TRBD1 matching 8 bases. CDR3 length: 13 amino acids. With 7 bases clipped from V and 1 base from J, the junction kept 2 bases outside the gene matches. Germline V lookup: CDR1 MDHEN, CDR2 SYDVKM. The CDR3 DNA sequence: TGTGCCAGCATGGACAGGGAGAACACTGAAGCTTTCTTT. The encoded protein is CASMDRENTEAFF.

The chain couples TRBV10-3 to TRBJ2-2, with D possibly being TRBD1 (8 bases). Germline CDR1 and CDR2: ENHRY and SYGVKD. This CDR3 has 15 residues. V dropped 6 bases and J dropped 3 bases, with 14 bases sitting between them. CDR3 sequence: CAISPTGGDTGELFF. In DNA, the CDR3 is TGTGCCATCAGCCCAACAGGGGGGGACACCGGGGAGCTGTTTTTT.

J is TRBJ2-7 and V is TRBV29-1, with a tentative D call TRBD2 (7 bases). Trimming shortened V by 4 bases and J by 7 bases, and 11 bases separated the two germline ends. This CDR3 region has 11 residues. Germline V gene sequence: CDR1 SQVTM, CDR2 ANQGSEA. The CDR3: CSVGGGREQYF. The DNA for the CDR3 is TGCAGCGTTGGCGGGGGCCGAGAGCAGTACTTC.

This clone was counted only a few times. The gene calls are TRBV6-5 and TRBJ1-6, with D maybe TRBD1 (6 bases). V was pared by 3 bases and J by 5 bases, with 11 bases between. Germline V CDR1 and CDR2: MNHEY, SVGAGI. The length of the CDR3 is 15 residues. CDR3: CASSYLRGNNSPLHF. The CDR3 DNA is TGTGCCAGCAGTTATCTCAGGGGTAATAATTCACCCCTCCACTTT.